This entry lists 27 T cell receptor beta chains sequenced from one sample in a study of T cells in Graves' hyperthyroidism and ophthalmopathy. TCR beta CDR3 sequences were amplified from RNA transcripts. In the first-round RT-PCR of the TCR CDR3, the HTBI primer set was used. From the multiplex PCR reads, TCRdb called clonotypes with MiXCR, one entry per CDR3 protein. The table has 200,000 to 250,000 distinct CDR3 sequences, less than 20% seen once. Sample: blood. These receptors all come from a woman aged 18-30 years with Graves' ophthalmopathy.

This clonotype was observed many times. The chain couples TRBV5-5 to TRBJ1-2; D remains unclear. The CDR3 contains 14 residues. Trimming removed 1 base at V and 3 bases at J, with 10 bases between. Germline values: CDR1 SGHKS, CDR2 YYEKEE (reference sequence). The CDR3 nucleotides are TGTGCCAGCAGCTTGAGTTGGGGTGACTATGGCTACACCTTC. Amino acid sequence: CASSLSWGDYGYTF.

Turning to this clonotype: A much larger clone is a single base away; this may be a read error. This chain joins TRBV6-2 or TRBV6-3 and TRBJ2-6; no clear D gene. Trimming cost V 7 bases and J 2 bases, with 15 bases left between them. Germline loops: CDR1 MNHEY, CDR2 SVGEGT. The CDR3 contains 16 residues. CDR3 DNA: TGTGCCAGCACTCGATCCACAGTCCCTGGGGCCAACGTCCTGACTTTC. Amino acid sequence: CASTRSTVPGANVLTF.

In this sample, this clonotype turned up many times. The chain is built from TRBV6-1 and TRBJ2-3; TRBD1 or TRBD2 may be the D gene (6 bases each). The ends were cut back, 8 bases at V and 5 bases at J, with 26 bases in the middle. This CDR3 is built from 17 residues. Looked up from germline, CDR1 is MNHNS and CDR2 is SASEGT. The CDR3 here is CASFQRGEWGVGDTQYF. The CDR3 nucleotides read TGTGCCAGCTTCCAAAGGGGGGAGTGGGGGGTAGGAGATACGCAGTATTTT.

Many counts were recorded for this clonotype. This chain connects TRBV6-1 to TRBJ1-1; 8 bases agree with TRBD1. Trimming at V came to 3 bases and at J to 7 bases, leaving 7 bases not matched to a gene. The CDR3 runs 14 residues. Germline values: CDR1 MNHNS, CDR2 SASEGT. The CDR3 region has the DNA TGTGCCAGCAGTGAGATTGGACAGGGCGGTGAAGCTTTCTTT. Translated: CASSEIGQGGEAFF.

This clonotype has at least ten counts. The rearrangement links TRBV6-5 to TRBJ1-2, with D perhaps TRBD1 (6 bases). CDR3 size: 15 residues. Germline V gives CDR1 MNHEY, CDR2 SVGAGI. V gave up 0 bases and J gave up 7 bases, with 15 bases separating them. CDR3 coding DNA: TGTGCCAGCAGTTACTCCGCGACAGGAATGACTGGCTACACCTTC. Its translation is CASSYSATGMTGYTF.

This clonotype was recorded at least ten times. The chain uses TRBV5-1 and TRBJ2-7, with 10 bases matching TRBD2. The germline V gene encodes CDR1 SGHRS and CDR2 YFSETQ. There are 13 residues in the CDR3. Losses at the gene ends were 5 bases for V and 3 bases for J; bases not matched to a gene: 2. The CDR3, as DNA: TGCGCCAGCAGAACTAGCGGGGACTACGAGCAGTACTTC. Protein: CASRTSGDYEQYF.

As regards this clonotype: A much larger clone is a single base away; this may be a read error. The chain carries TRBV13 and TRBJ2-1, with TRBD2 matching over 14 bases. The J call may be in error: the DNA end matches TRBJ2-7 better. From germline, CDR1 is PRHDT and CDR2 FYEKMQ (reference sequence). This CDR3 region has 15 residues. This chain's CDR3 is CASSQGTSGSNEQYF. The CDR3 DNA reads as TGTGCCAGCAGCCAAGGGACTAGCGGGAGCAATGAGCAGTACTTC.

This clonotype was counted many times. The chain links TRBV9 to TRBJ1-6, with a weak D call TRBD1 (6 bases). V gave up 0 bases and J gave up 9 bases, with 16 bases separating them. This CDR3 has 16 amino acids. CDR1 and CDR2 (germline): SGDLS, YYNGEE. The CDR3 nucleotides read TGTGCCAGCAGCGTAGCGGATGGGACACGGGGTTCACCCCTCCACTTT. It codes for CASSVADGTRGSPLHF.

This clonotype was seen ten or more times. The chain has TRBV13 and TRBJ2-7; possible D gene TRBD1, 6 bases. The CDR3 length is 17 residues. CDR1 is PRHDT and CDR2 is FYEKMQ in the germline V gene (reference sequence). Between the trimmed V and J ends, which lost 0 bases and 1 base, there was a span of 16 bases. CDR3 coding DNA: TGTGCCAGCAGCTTAGGCCCCCGGATCCAGGGGTCCTACGAGCAGTACTTC. Translated: CASSLGPRIQGSYEQYF.

There are many counts of this clonotype. The rearrangement joins TRBV27 to TRBJ1-2; 11 bases map to TRBD1. V dropped 5 bases and J dropped 5; count of bases not matched to a gene: 16. CDR3 size: 18 residues. Germline CDR1 and CDR2: MNHEY and SMNVEV (reference sequence). DNA of the CDR3: TGTGCCAGCAGTCCCCGGTCCGGGACAGGGGGTTTAAGTTATGGCTACACCTTC. The encoded protein is CASSPRSGTGGLSYGYTF.

The J gene is TRBJ2-1, the V gene TRBV30; 8 positions match TRBD2. CDR3 length: 16 amino acids. Germline lookup yields CDR1 GTSNPN and CDR2 SVGIG (reference sequence). The trim removed 1 base at V and 7 bases at J, leaving 12 bases unmatched. The CDR3 spells CAWSARSGGLGNEQFF. CDR3 DNA: TGTGCCTGGAGTGCCCGCAGCGGGGGTTTGGGTAATGAGCAGTTCTTC.

This clonotype was observed at least ten times. The V and J genes are TRBV4-2 and TRBJ1-6, with D hard to call. Trimming removed 6 bases at V and 5 bases at J, with 14 bases between. This CDR3 has 15 residues. Germline V CDR1 and CDR2: LGHNA, YNFKEQ. The CDR3 nucleotides are TGTGCCAGCAGTCCCGGCAGCGACAATAATTCACCCCTCCACTTT. Amino acid sequence: CASSPGSDNNSPLHF.

The V gene is TRBV6-5, the J gene TRBJ2-1; TRBD2 aligns across 13 bases. The CDR3 totals 15 residues. Germline V CDR1 and CDR2: MNHEY, SVGAGI. After removal of 2 bases from V and 7 bases from J, the junction contained 2 bases not matched to a gene. This CDR3 is CASSYTSGRANEQFF. CDR3 DNA: TGTGCCAGCAGTTACACTAGCGGGAGGGCTAATGAGCAGTTCTTC.

Ten or more counts support this clonotype. The rearrangement uses TRBV2 and TRBJ1-5, with D tentatively TRBD1 (5 bases). Looked up from germline, CDR1 is SNHLY and CDR2 is FYNNEI. Trimming pared 2 bases from V and 7 bases from J, leaving 12 bases between. There are 14 residues in the CDR3. The CDR3 here is CASSERGRGQPQHF. As DNA, the CDR3 is TGTGCCAGCAGTGAAAGGGGACGCGGACAGCCCCAGCATTTT.

This clonotype has ten or more counts. This sequence joins TRBV27 and TRBJ1-1; 7 positions agree with TRBD1. J gave up 5 bases and V 6 bases, and 9 bases lay outside the gene matches. Germline values: CDR1 MNHEY, CDR2 SMNVEV (reference sequence). The CDR3 totals 14 residues. The DNA for the CDR3 is TGTGCCAGCAGGGGGGCGGCAGGGGGAACTGAAGCTTTCTTT. It translates to CASRGAAGGTEAFF.

The table lists this clonotype with many counts. This chain connects TRBV20-1 to TRBJ2-1; 15 nucleotides match TRBD2. V lost 5 bases and J lost 6; bases outside the gene matches: 5. The CDR3 loop spans 15 amino acids. Germline V gene lookup returns CDR1 DFQATT and CDR2 SNEGSKA (reference sequence). CDR3 residues: CSAAGTSGGTNEQFF. DNA for the CDR3: TGCAGTGCTGCCGGGACTAGCGGGGGGACCAATGAGCAGTTCTTC.

Ten or more counts support this clonotype. The V call is TRBV20-1, the J call TRBJ1-5; D is possibly TRBD1 (5 bases). This CDR3 contains 14 residues. CDR1 DFQATT and CDR2 SNEGSKA come from the germline V gene (reference sequence). Trimming removed 6 bases at V and 0 bases at J, with 12 bases between. The CDR3 spells CSALGGHSNQPQHF. The DNA of the CDR3 is TGCAGTGCACTCGGGGGTCATAGCAATCAGCCCCAGCATTTT.

This clonotype was found once. The J gene is TRBJ2-5, the V gene TRBV7-2; TRBD2 aligns across 14 bases. J was trimmed by 2 bases and V by 5 bases; bases with no gene match: 10. Germline CDR1 and CDR2: SGHTA and FQGNSA. This CDR3 is 18 amino acids long. CDR3 sequence: CASSPEGTSGGPQETQYF. The DNA for the CDR3 is TGTGCCAGCAGCCCAGAGGGGACTAGCGGGGGCCCACAAGAGACCCAGTACTTC.

This clonotype has at least ten counts. The chain links TRBV7-9 to TRBJ1-3, with a weak D call TRBD1 (5 bases). The CDR3 runs to 16 residues. Germline CDR1 SEHNR, CDR2 FQNEAQ (reference sequence). With 3 bases removed from V and 0 bases from J, the gap between germline ends came to 12 bases. The CDR3 protein is CASSLGGASSGNTIYF. DNA of the CDR3: TGTGCCAGCAGCTTGGGCGGGGCTAGCTCTGGAAACACCATATATTTT.

This clonotype was seen ten or more times. The rearrangement uses TRBV20-1 and TRBJ2-3, with TRBD2 matching over 12 bases. CDR3 size: 15 residues. Germline trimming cut 1 base from V and 2 bases from J; bases unmatched to any gene: 1. Per the germline V gene, CDR1 is DFQATT and CDR2 is SNEGSKA (reference sequence). CDR3 residues: CSARGLAGATDTQYF. CDR3 nucleotide sequence: TGCAGTGCTAGAGGACTAGCGGGGGCCACAGATACGCAGTATTTT.

At least ten counts were recorded for this clonotype. The rearrangement uses TRBV2 and TRBJ2-3; a possible D gene is TRBD1 (5 bases). From germline, CDR1 is SNHLY and CDR2 FYNNEI. The CDR3 is 13 residues long. V lost 6 bases and J lost 1, with 8 bases in between. The CDR3 nucleotides read TGTGCCAGCAGCACAGGTCGCACAGATACGCAGTATTTT. Its protein is CASSTGRTDTQYF.

This clonotype showed up just a few times. This chain connects TRBV29-1 to TRBJ2-7; TRBD2 agrees at 14 bases. The junction had 12 bases not matched to a gene; V was cut back by 6 bases and J by 2 bases. This CDR3 contains 17 residues. Germline V gives CDR1 SQVTM, CDR2 ANQGSEA. CDR3 protein: CSVSYPGTSGRTYEQYF. The DNA for the CDR3 is TGCAGCGTCTCCTACCCCGGGACTAGCGGGAGAACCTACGAGCAGTACTTC.

The chain links TRBV3-1 to TRBJ2-3; 8 nucleotides line up with TRBD2. The CDR3 consists of 14 residues. The germline V gene encodes CDR1 LGHDT and CDR2 YNNKEL (reference sequence). V was clipped by 4 bases and J by 4 bases; unmatched bases: 4. In DNA, the CDR3 is TGTGCCAGCAGCCGGAGCGGGGGTTCAGATACGCAGTATTTT. Translation gives CASSRSGGSDTQYF.

This clonotype occurred many times. The chain couples TRBV6-2 or TRBV6-3 to TRBJ2-5; 8 bases are a match to TRBD2. Germline CDR1 MNHEY, CDR2 SVGEGT. This CDR3 has 16 residues. The V and J ends lost 0 bases and 4 bases, in that order; junction bases with no gene match: 7. CDR3: CASSYSLSGSPETQYF. The DNA for the CDR3 is TGTGCCAGCAGTTACTCGCTCAGCGGGAGCCCAGAGACCCAGTACTTC.

This clonotype occurred many times. The CDR3 sequence is CASSLGGTLTGELFF. CDR3 DNA: TGTGCCAGCAGCTTAGGGGGGACGCTCACCGGGGAGCTGTTTTTT. The chain joins TRBV7-2 to TRBJ2-2; perhaps D is TRBD1 or TRBD2 (5 bases each). Deletions cut 1 base from V and 4 bases from J, with 10 bases between. This CDR3 is 15 amino acids long. CDR1 is SGHTA and CDR2 is FQGNSA in the germline V gene.

At least ten counts were recorded for this clonotype. The genes are TRBV20-1 and TRBJ1-5, with D possibly matching TRBD1 (5 bases). The length of the CDR3 is 13 residues. Germline lookup yields CDR1 DFQATT and CDR2 SNEGSKA (reference sequence). Trimming removed 1 base from V and 4 bases from J, with 8 bases in between. The CDR3 sequence: CSARGGVNQPQHF. The CDR3, as DNA: TGCAGTGCTAGAGGAGGGGTTAATCAGCCCCAGCATTTT.

The rearrangement joins TRBV12-3 or TRBV12-4 to TRBJ1-3; the D gene is possibly TRBD1 (5 bases). V was shortened by 6 bases and J by 4 bases, with 16 bases between the two germline ends. The CDR3 is 15 amino acids. CDR3 in DNA: TGTGCCAGCAGACCACAGGCGGCACGCGGAAACACCATATATTTT. Translation gives CASRPQAARGNTIYF.